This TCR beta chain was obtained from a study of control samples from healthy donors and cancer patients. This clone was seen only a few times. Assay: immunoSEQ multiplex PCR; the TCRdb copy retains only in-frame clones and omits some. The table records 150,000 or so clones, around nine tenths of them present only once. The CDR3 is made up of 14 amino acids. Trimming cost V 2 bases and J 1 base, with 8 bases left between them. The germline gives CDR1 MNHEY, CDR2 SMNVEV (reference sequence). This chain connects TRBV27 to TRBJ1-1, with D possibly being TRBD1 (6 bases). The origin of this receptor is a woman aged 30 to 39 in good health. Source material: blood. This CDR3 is CASSLDRPNTEAFF. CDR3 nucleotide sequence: TGTGCCAGCAGTTTAGACAGGCCGAACACTGAAGCTTTCTTT.